This entry describes one T cell receptor (beta chain). Its antigen is unidentified. The data are from a study of shared clonotypes between healthy human individuals. Study results and limitations: An anticipated effect of sequencing depth on clonotype sharing among donors was recognized. Across subsets, estimated richness was generally greater for naive than for memory populations.

Several immunoSEQ plates received, in even portions, the genomic DNA of each subset. Sequencing used immunoSEQ multiplex PCR; TCRdb keeps in-frame clones, though not all of them. The sample includes some 1 million clones, around four fifths of them seen just once. CDR3 length: 13 residues. Germline-derived CDR1 and CDR2 are SEHNR and FQNEAQ (reference sequence). The V and J ends lost 1 base and 13 bases respectively, with 14 bases between them. The authors divided CD4+ cells into CD45RA+ naive and CD45RA-negative memory subsets. V is TRBV7-9 and J is TRBJ1-5; possibly TRBD1 for D (6 bases). The sample consisted of memory CD4+ T cells sorted from blood. Subset meaning: CD45RA-negative fraction. The sequence was collected from a man in his late teens or twenties in good health. The DNA of the CDR3 is TGTGCCAGCAGCTTAGGGGGGCAGCTCGTTCAGCATTTT. This gives the protein CASSLGGQLVQHF.